This TCR beta chain was recovered during a study of cytomegalovirus exposure and HLA in healthy donors. Study-level findings and limits: Researchers reported in a later analysis that a missense DCLRE1C variant was tied to TCR beta V- and J-gene trimming. Many donors carried some public TCRs, although rarity characterized most TCR sequences.

The PCR employed 60 Vbeta primers together with 13 Jbeta primers. Libraries were prepared by immunoSEQ multiplex PCR; TCRdb keeps only in-frame clonotypes and omits some of them. The sample contains approximately 150,000 clones, around four fifths of which appear only once. Concerning this clone: The antigen remains unidentified.

This receptor was taken from a man in his thirties or forties in good health and CMV-seronegative. Sequenced material: PBMCs.

CDR3 coding DNA: TGTGCCAGCAGTTGGAGACAGGGCCATCAGCCCCAGCATTTT. Its protein is CASSWRQGHQPQHF. V gene TRBV28 combines with J gene TRBJ1-5, with 7 bases matching TRBD1. There are 14 residues in the CDR3. CDR1 MDHEN and CDR2 SYDVKM come from the germline V gene. With V trimmed by 4 bases and J by 5 bases, 5 bases remained unmatched.